The clone carrying this T cell receptor beta chain has a single count. V dropped 1 base and J dropped 8 bases, with 11 bases sitting between them. Germline assignment: CDR1 MDHEN and CDR2 SYDVKM. CDR3 size: 14 residues. This record comes from a study of blood T cell repertoires in COVID-19. Study details: Two negative PCRs, clearance, or symptom resolution had been documented for recovered Cohort 3 donors. PBMCs, B-cell-depleted T cells, or T cells provided the cDNA or gDNA that made up the material.

Assay used: immunoSEQ multiplex PCR; TCRdb lists only in-frame clones, some missing. The top ten hold approximately 3.3% of the sample, which has 210,000 or so clones, 80% to 90% seen once. The V gene is TRBV28, the J gene TRBJ1-4; D unclear. Source material: PBMCs or T cells enriched from blood (not recorded which). This sequence was found in a woman in her forties or fifties in a cohort exposed to, infected with or recovered from COVID-19 (not recorded which). The CDR3 protein is CASSLSWAREKLFF. The DNA of the CDR3 is TGTGCCAGCAGTTTATCCTGGGCCCGCGAAAAACTGTTTTTT.